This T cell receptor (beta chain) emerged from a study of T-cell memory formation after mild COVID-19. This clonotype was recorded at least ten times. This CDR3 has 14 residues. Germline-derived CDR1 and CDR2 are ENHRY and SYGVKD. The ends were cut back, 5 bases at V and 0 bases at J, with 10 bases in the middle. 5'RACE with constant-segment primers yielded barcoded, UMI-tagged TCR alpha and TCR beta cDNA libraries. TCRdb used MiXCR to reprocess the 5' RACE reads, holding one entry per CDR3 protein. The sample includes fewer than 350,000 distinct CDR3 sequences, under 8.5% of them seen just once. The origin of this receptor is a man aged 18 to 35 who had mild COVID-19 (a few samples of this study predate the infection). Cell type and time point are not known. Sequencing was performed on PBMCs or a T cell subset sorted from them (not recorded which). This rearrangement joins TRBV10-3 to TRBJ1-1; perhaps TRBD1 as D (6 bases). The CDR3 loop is CAISLQGMNTEAFF. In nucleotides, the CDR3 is TGTGCCATCAGTCTACAGGGTATGAACACTGAAGCTTTCTTT.